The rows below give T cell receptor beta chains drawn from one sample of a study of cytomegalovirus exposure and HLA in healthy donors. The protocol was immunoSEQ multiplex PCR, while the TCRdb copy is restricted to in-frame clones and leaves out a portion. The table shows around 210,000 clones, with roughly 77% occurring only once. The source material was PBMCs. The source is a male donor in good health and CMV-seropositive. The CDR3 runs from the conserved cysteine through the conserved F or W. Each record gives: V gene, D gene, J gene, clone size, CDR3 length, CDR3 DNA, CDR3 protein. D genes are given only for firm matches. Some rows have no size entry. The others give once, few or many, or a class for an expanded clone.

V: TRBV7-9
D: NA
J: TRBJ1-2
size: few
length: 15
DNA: TGTGCCAGCAGGAATGGGGCAGGGGCTAACTATGGCTACACCTTC
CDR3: CASRNGAGANYGYTF

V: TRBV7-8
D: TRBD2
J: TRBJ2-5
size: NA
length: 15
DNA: TGTGCCAGCAGGCCGGGGGGAGCGAGAGAAGAGACCCAGTACTTC
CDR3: CASRPGGAREETQYF

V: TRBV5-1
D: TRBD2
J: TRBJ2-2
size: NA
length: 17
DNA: TGCGCCAGCAGCTTGATGGCGGGAGGGCCGGACACCGGGGAGCTGTTTTTT
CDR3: CASSLMAGGPDTGELFF

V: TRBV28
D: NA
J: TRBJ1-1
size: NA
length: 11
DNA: TGTGCCAGCAGGACAGCCACTGGGGCTTTCTTT
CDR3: CASRTATGAFF

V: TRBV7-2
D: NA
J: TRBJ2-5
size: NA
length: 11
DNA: TGTGCCAGCAGCTTAGAGCCAGGGATGTACTTC
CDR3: CASSLEPGMYF

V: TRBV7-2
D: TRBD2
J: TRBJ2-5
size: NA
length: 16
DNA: TGTGCCAGCAGCCCGGCCCGGGGACTAGAAGGGGAGACCCAGTACTTC
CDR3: CASSPARGLEGETQYF

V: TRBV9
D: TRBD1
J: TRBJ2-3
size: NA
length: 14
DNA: TGTGCCAGCAGCCCCCAGACAGGGGCGGATACGCAGTATTTT
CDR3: CASSPQTGADTQYF

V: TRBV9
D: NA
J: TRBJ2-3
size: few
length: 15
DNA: TGTGCCAGCAGCACCGGCGGGACAGGCACAGATACGCAGTATTTT
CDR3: CASSTGGTGTDTQYF

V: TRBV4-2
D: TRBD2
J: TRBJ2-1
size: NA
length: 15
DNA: TGTGCCAGCAGCCAAGAAGGGTACCTAGCGGGAGGGAAGTTCTTC
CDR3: CASSQEGYLAGGKFF

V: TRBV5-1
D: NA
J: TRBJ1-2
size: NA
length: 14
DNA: TGCGCCAGCACCCCCGGGGGGGGCAACTATGGCTACACCTTC
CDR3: CASTPGGGNYGYTF

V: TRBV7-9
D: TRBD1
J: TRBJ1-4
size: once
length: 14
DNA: TGTGCCAGCAGCCCATACAGGGGAGGTGAAAAACTGTTTTTT
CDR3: CASSPYRGGEKLFF

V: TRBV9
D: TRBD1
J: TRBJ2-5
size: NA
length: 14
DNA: TGTGCCAGCAGCGTAGGACAGGGCCAAGAGACCCAGTACTTC
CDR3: CASSVGQGQETQYF

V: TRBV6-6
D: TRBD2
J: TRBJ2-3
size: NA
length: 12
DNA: TGTGCCAGCAGTCCCTTAGCGGGATCGCAGTATTTT
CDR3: CASSPLAGSQYF

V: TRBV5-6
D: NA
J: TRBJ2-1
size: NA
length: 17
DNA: TGTGCCAGCAGCCCGACGGTGCAGGGCAGTCATCGCAATGAGCAGTTCTTC
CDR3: CASSPTVQGSHRNEQFF

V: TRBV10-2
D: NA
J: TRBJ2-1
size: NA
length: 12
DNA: TGCGCCAGCAGCAAAAACAGGGATGAGCAGTTCTTC
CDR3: CASSKNRDEQFF

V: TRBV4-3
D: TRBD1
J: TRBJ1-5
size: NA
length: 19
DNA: TGCGCCAGCAGCCAATATCATCCCTCCGGGACAGGGGTAAGTCAGCCCCAGCATTTT
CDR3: CASSQYHPSGTGVSQPQHF

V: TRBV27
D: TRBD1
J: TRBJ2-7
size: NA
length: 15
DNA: TGTGCCAGCAGGCGATCACAGGGGGCGGACTACGAGCAGTACTTC
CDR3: CASRRSQGADYEQYF

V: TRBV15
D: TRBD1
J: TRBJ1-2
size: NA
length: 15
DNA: TGTGCCACCAGCAGGGGGACAGATCTAAACTATGGCTACACCTTC
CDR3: CATSRGTDLNYGYTF

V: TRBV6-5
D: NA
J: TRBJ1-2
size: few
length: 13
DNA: TGTGCCAGCAGTTACGGTCAACAGCGGGGCTACACCTTC
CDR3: CASSYGQQRGYTF

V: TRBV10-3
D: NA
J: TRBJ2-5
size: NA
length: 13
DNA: TGTGCCATCACCAGCGGCTTACAAGAGACCCAGTACTTC
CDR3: CAITSGLQETQYF

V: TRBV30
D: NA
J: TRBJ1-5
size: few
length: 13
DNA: TGTGCCTGGAGTCCCCGCGCGAATCAGCCCCAGCATTTT
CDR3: CAWSPRANQPQHF

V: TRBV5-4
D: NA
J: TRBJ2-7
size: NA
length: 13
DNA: TGTGCCAGCAGCTTGGCGGGTCCCTACGAGCAGTACTTC
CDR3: CASSLAGPYEQYF

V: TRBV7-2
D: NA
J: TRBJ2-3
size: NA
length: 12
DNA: TGTGCCAGCAGCCGGACCCGAGGGACGCAGTATTTT
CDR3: CASSRTRGTQYF

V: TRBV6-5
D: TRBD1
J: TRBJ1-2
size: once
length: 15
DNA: TGTGCCAGCAGTATATTGGGACAGGATATTTATGGCTACACCTTC
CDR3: CASSILGQDIYGYTF

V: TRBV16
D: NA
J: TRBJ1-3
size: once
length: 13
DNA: TGTGCCAGCAGCCAATTCTTCTTAGACACCATATATTTT
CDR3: CASSQFFLDTIYF

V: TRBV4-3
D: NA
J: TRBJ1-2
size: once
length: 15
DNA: TGCGCCAGCAGCCAAAGAGCGAGCACTAACTATGGCTACACCTTC
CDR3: CASSQRASTNYGYTF

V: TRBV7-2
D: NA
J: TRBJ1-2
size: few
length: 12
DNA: TGTGCCAGCAGCTTGGGGGGCTATGGCTACACCTTC
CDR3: CASSLGGYGYTF

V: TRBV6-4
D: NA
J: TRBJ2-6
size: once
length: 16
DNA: TGTGCCAGCAGTAATACAGGAAGCTCTGGGGCCAACGTCCTGACTTTC
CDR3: CASSNTGSSGANVLTF

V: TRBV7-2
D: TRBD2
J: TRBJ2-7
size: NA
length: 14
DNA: TGTGCCAGCAGCCCGGGACTAACTTGGCACGAGCAGTACTTC
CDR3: CASSPGLTWHEQYF

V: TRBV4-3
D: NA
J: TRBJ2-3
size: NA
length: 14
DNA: TGCGCCAGCAGCCAAGCGTGGGAGCTAGATACGCAGTATTTT
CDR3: CASSQAWELDTQYF

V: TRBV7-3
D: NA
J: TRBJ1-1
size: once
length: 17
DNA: TGTGCCAGCAGCTTAGGGTACTCGGGGGTCATGAACACTGAAGCTTTCTTT
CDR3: CASSLGYSGVMNTEAFF

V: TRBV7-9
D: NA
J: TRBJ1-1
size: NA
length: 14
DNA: TGTGCCAGCAGCTTTTTTACAGGTGGGACTGAAGCTTTCTTT
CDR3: CASSFFTGGTEAFF

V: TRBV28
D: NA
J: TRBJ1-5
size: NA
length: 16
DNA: TGTGCCAGCAGTTACCGAAGACAGTTTAGCAATCAGCCCCAGCATTTT
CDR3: CASSYRRQFSNQPQHF

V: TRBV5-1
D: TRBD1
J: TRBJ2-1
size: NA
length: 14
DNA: TGCGCCAGCAGCTCCGGGACAGTTTACAATGAGCAGTTCTTC
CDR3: CASSSGTVYNEQFF

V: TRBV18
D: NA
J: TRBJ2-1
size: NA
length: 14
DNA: TGTGCCAGCTCACCAAATCGAGGAAGCGCTGAGCAGTTCTTC
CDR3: CASSPNRGSAEQFF

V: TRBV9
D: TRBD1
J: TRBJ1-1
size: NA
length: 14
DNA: TGTGCCAGCAGCCAAGTGACAGGGAGGACTGAAGCTTTCTTT
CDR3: CASSQVTGRTEAFF

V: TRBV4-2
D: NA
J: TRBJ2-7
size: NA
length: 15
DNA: TGTGCCAGCAGCCAAGTCGTGGGCGACTATTACGAGCAGTACTTC
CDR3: CASSQVVGDYYEQYF

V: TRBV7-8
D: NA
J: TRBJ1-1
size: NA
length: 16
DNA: TGTGCCAGCAGCTTAGCGCCAGGGACAACCAACACTGAAGCTTTCTTT
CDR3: CASSLAPGTTNTEAFF

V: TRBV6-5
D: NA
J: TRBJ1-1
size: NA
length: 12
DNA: TGTGCCAGCAGTACGGTGAACACTGAAGCTTTCTTT
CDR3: CASSTVNTEAFF

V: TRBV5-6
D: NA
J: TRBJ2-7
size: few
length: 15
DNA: TGTGCCAGCAGCTTGGATCTTAGGGGCTTCTACGAGCAGTACTTC
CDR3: CASSLDLRGFYEQYF

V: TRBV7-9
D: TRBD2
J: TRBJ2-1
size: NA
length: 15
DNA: TGTTCCCAGCAGCCTTTGGCGGGAGAAGGAAATGAGCAGTTCTTC
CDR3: CSQQPLAGEGNEQFF

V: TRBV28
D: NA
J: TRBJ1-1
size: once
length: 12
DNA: TGTGCCAGCAGTTTAGAGTACACTGAAGCTTTCTTT
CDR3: CASSLEYTEAFF

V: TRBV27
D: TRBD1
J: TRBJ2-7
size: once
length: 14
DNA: TGTGCCAGCAGTTACAGGGGGTCGACCTACGAGCAGTACTTC
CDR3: CASSYRGSTYEQYF

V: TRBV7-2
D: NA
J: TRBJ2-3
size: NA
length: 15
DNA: TGTGCCAGCAGCTTATCTGGTACTGTCCCAGATACGCAGTATTTT
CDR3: CASSLSGTVPDTQYF

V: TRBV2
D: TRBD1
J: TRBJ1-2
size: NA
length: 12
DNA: TGTGCCAGCAGTGACAGGGGGCTATGGCCCTTCTTC
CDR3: CASSDRGLWPFF

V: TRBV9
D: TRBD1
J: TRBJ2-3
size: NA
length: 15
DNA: TGTGCCAGCAGCGATCGACAGGGCGGCACAGATACGCAGTATTTT
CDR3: CASSDRQGGTDTQYF

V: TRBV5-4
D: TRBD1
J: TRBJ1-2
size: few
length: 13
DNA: TGTGCCAGCAGATGGACAGGAGAATATGGCTACACCTTC
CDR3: CASRWTGEYGYTF

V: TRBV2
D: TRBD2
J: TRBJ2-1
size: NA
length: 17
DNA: TGTGCCAGCAGTGAAGCGCATTCGGGACTAGCGGGAGAGGATATGTTCTTC
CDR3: CASSEAHSGLAGEDMFF

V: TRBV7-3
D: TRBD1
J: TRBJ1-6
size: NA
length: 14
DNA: TGTGCCAGCAGCTCGGGACAGGGAGTGACACCCCTCCACTTT
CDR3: CASSSGQGVTPLHF

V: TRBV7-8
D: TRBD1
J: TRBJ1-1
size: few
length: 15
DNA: TGTGCCAGCAGCCCAAGTGTGACAGGGGACACTGAAGCTTTCTTT
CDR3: CASSPSVTGDTEAFF

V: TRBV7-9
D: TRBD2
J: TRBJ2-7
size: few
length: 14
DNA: TGTGCCAGCGTTTGGAGCGGGAGTAGCTACGAGCAGTACTTC
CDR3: CASVWSGSSYEQYF

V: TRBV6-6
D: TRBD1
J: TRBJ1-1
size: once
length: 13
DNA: TGTGCCAGCAAAAACCGGGACAGCCACAAAGCTTTCTTT
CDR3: CASKNRDSHKAFF